The clone carrying this T cell receptor (beta chain) was detected once. Its antigen remains unknown. It was second doses at about 4 or about 12 weeks that were pooled. These data are taken from a study of T cell responses to AZD1222 COVID-19 vaccine. The assay was immunoSEQ multiplex PCR, and TCRdb's table has in-frame clones only and misses some. Here the sample spans fewer than 120,000 clones, 85% to 95% being singletons. Germline CDR1 and CDR2: KGHSH and LQKENI. This CDR3 is 14 amino acids long. V shed 0 bases and J shed 4 bases, with 7 bases lying between them. The study, taken as a whole, reports: The donor group comprised mostly white British people and more females; the analysis possibly underestimated clonal diversity. There were vaccine-associated CD4 TCRs across spike, dominant at 160-218 and 743-854. Unmutated variant regions are reportedly targeted by nearly half of spike-specific TCRs.

The TCR originated in an adult who received the AZD1222 COVID-19 vaccine. The specimen comprised peripheral blood, sampled 28 days after the second AZD1222 dose. J is TRBJ2-1 and V is TRBV18; D gene unclear. CDR3 amino acids: CASSPPPDYNEQFF. Here the CDR3 DNA reads TGTGCCAGCTCACCACCGCCAGATTACAATGAGCAGTTCTTC.